This T cell receptor (beta chain) was profiled in a study of OX40 agonist ivuxolimab in advanced cancers. Study as a whole: Patients were given ivuxolimab, an antibody that agonizes OX40 (CD134). Dose-escalation cases comprised hepatocellular carcinoma, melanoma, renal cell or head and neck cancer.

Sequenced by immunoSEQ multiplex PCR; TCRdb stores in-frame clones only, minus some. The sample contains approximately 92,000 clones, approximately 93% of which appear only once. Study-level results: Circulating CD4+ and CD8+ T cells showed clonal expansion by week 6 at 0.1 to 3.0 mg/kg.

As concerns this clone: The antigen remains unidentified.

Patients with a history of autoimmune disease or on systemic immunosuppression were excluded. J was trimmed by 2 bases and V by 11 bases; bases with no gene match: 5. CDR1 KGHSH and CDR2 LQKENI come from the germline V gene. The CDR3 covers 12 residues. This TCR was sampled from an adult with an advanced solid tumor such as melanoma, head and neck, liver or kidney cancer. The specimen was CD4+ or CD8+ T cells sorted from blood, collected in a trial of the OX40 agonist ivuxolimab. This chain links TRBV18 with TRBJ2-7; 8 bases are shared with TRBD2. The CDR3 DNA is TGTGCCGGGCGGGGGGAACCCTACGAGCAGTACTTC. Its protein product is CAGRGEPYEQYF.